The 23 T cell receptor beta chains presented below share a single source sample, sequenced in a study of cytomegalovirus exposure and HLA in healthy donors. The PCR made use of 60 Vbeta and 13 Jbeta primers. Using immunoSEQ multiplex PCR, the repertoire was profiled, and TCRdb retains in-frame clones only, with some absent. This table has around 300,000 clones, roughly two thirds appearing once. The sequencing sample was made of PBMCs. The receptors were sampled from a female donor in good health and CMV-seronegative.

The V gene is TRBV11-2, the J gene TRBJ2-7, with D perhaps TRBD2 (6 bases). This CDR3 is 15 amino acids long. V lost 5 bases and J 7 bases, leaving 21 bases between the germline ends. The germline gives CDR1 SGHAT, CDR2 FQNNGV. The CDR3 is CASSLRGQGTGEQYF. CDR3 coding DNA: TGTGCCAGCAGCCTGCGGGGTCAGGGTACGGGAGAGCAGTACTTC.

The V gene is TRBV16, the J gene TRBJ1-2, with 8 bases matching TRBD1. The V gene end was trimmed by 3 bases and the J gene end by 7 bases; junction bases not matched to a gene: 7. The CDR3 spans 14 residues. The germline gives CDR1 KGHSY, CDR2 FQNENV. CDR3 in DNA: TGTGCCAGCAGCCACGGGACAGGATGGGGTGGCTACACCTTC. Residues: CASSHGTGWGGYTF.

In its sample, this clone was seen a few times. The V call is TRBV7-9, the J call TRBJ2-7; 11 bases align to TRBD2. There are 15 residues in the CDR3. The ends lost 5 bases at V and 6 bases at J; junction bases unmatched: 9. From germline, CDR1 is SEHNR and CDR2 FQNEAQ (reference sequence). This CDR3 reads CASSNLAGGPSEQYF. The CDR3 DNA sequence: TGTGCCAGCAGCAATTTAGCGGGAGGGCCGTCCGAGCAGTACTTC.

Concerning this clone itself: At one boundary the junction diverges from the germline segment, which might be a read error. V usage is TRBV7-9 and J usage is TRBJ2-1; D is perhaps TRBD1 (5 bases). Germline values: CDR1 SEHNR, CDR2 FQNEAQ (reference sequence). CDR3 length: 16 residues. In nucleotides, the CDR3 is TGTTCCAGCAGCCCTAAGACAGCCGCGAACCTCAATGAGCAGTTCTTC. It codes for CSSSPKTAANLNEQFF. The full variable domain, rest sourced from reference TRBV7-9 and TRBJ2-1, is DTGVSQNPRHKITKRGQNVTFRCDPISEHNRLYWYRQTLGQGPEFLTYFQNEAQLEKSRLLSDRFSAERPKGSFSTLEIQRTEQGDSAMYLCSSSPKTAANLNEQFFGPGTRLTVL.

V gene TRBV28 combines with J gene TRBJ2-5; no clear D gene. CDR1 is MDHEN, CDR2 SYDVKM, per germline. V was clipped by 8 bases and J by 5 bases, with 18 bases between them. The CDR3 loop spans 14 amino acids. CDR3 sequence reads: CASSVVLLRETQYF. CDR3 coding DNA: TGTGCCAGCTCTGTAGTGCTGCTTCGGGAGACCCAGTACTTC.

V gene TRBV7-2 combines with J gene TRBJ2-7; TRBD2 aligns across 7 bases. The length of the CDR3 is 16 residues. The V gene's germline CDR1 is SGHTA and CDR2 FQGNSA. Losses at the gene ends were 1 base for V and 4 bases for J; bases not matched to a gene: 10. CDR3 region: CASSLGAGRREYEQYF. The CDR3 region has the DNA TGTGCCAGCAGCTTAGGGGCCGGGAGGAGGGAATACGAGCAGTACTTC.

The J gene is TRBJ1-4, the V gene TRBV6-5; D is ambiguous. Germline CDR1 is MNHEY and CDR2 is SVGAGI. V lost 0 bases and J 10 bases, leaving 18 bases between the germline ends. The CDR3 length is 16 residues. CDR3 nucleotide sequence: TGTGCCAGCAGTTACTCGAGGCAGACGGGAGTTGGAAAACTGTTTTTT. Translated, it gives CASSYSRQTGVGKLFF.

This clone has a single count. V gene TRBV4-2 combines with J gene TRBJ1-2; D remains unclear. Per the germline V gene, CDR1 is LGHNA and CDR2 is YNFKEQ. Between the trimmed V and J ends, which lost 0 bases and 5 bases, there was a span of 16 bases. This CDR3 is built from 16 residues. CDR3 DNA: TGTGCCAGCAGCCAAGATAAGTCGACGGGGTATTATGGCTACACCTTC. As protein: CASSQDKSTGYYGYTF.

The chain joins TRBV28 to TRBJ1-1; D call uncertain. Germline V gene sequence: CDR1 MDHEN, CDR2 SYDVKM. CDR3 length equals 15 residues. Trimming removed 3 bases from V and 2 bases from J, with 13 bases in between. The CDR3 spells CASSFGGTANTEAFF. CDR3 bases: TGTGCCAGCAGTTTTGGTGGAACAGCCAACACTGAAGCTTTCTTT.

This chain connects TRBV5-1 to TRBJ2-7; maybe TRBD2 (5 bases). Germline V lookup: CDR1 SGHRS, CDR2 YFSETQ. Trimming removed 0 bases from V and 3 bases from J, with 10 bases in between. There are 14 residues in the CDR3. In nucleotides, the CDR3 is TGCGCCAGCAGCTTGGGGGTAGCGAACTACGAGCAGTACTTC. Translation: CASSLGVANYEQYF.

This clone has just a few counts. Other DNA variants within this sample encode the same CDR3. This sequence joins TRBV7-2 and TRBJ2-3; a weak D match, TRBD1 (6 bases). CDR3 length equals 12 residues. Germline V lookup: CDR1 SGHTA, CDR2 FQGNSA. The V gene lost 5 bases and the J gene lost 5 bases, with 8 bases spanning the gap. The CDR3 DNA reads as TGTGCCAGCAGCGCCAGGGGAGATACGCAGTATTTT. This gives the protein CASSARGDTQYF. Looking up the rest from reference TRBV7-2 and TRBJ2-3 gives the full variable domain: GAGVSQSPSNKVTEKGKDVELRCDPISGHTALYWYRQSLGQGLEFLIYFQGNSAPDKSGLPSDRFSAERTGGSVSTLTIQRTQQEDSAVYLCASSARGDTQYFGPGTRLTVL.

The chain carries TRBV4-1 and TRBJ2-5, with 8 positions matching TRBD2. With V trimmed by 0 bases and J by 11 bases, 14 bases remained unmatched. Germline assignment: CDR1 MGHRA and CDR2 YSYEKL. The CDR3 runs 16 residues. The CDR3 DNA reads as TGCGCCAGCAGCCAAGATGGGGACGGGAGGGCCCGGGAGCAGTACTTC. This translates into CASSQDGDGRAREQYF.

A single count supports this clone. CDR3 nucleotide sequence: TGTGCCAGTAGTATAGCGGGAGGGCCAAATGAAGCTTTCTTT. Its protein product is CASSIAGGPNEAFF. V usage is TRBV19 and J usage is TRBJ1-1, with no clear D. Per the germline V gene, CDR1 is LNHDA and CDR2 is SQIVND (reference sequence). The CDR3 runs 14 residues. V dropped 1 base and J dropped 7 bases, with 13 bases sitting between them. Full variable domain (outside the CDR3, taken from reference TRBV19 and TRBJ1-1): DGGITQSPKYLFRKEGQNVTLSCEQNLNHDAMYWYRQDPGQGLRLIYYSQIVNDFQKGDIAEGYSVSREKKESFPLTVTSAQKNPTAFYLCASSIAGGPNEAFFGQGTRLTVV.

A word on this clone: At one end, the junction sequence differs from germline, possibly due to a read error. This chain uses TRBV4-1 with TRBJ2-1; maybe TRBD1 (5 bases). The CDR3 length is 16 residues. Germline assignment: CDR1 MGHRA and CDR2 YSYEKL. This CDR3 reads CASSLVAWGSNNEQFF. CDR3 DNA sequence: TGCGCCAGCAGCCTCGTCGCGTGGGGCTCCAACAATGAGCAGTTCTTC.

The rearrangement uses TRBV7-9 and TRBJ2-5, with D uncertain. CDR3 length equals 14 residues. The V end was cut by 5 bases, the J end by 5 bases, with 15 bases between. In germline, CDR1 is SEHNR, CDR2 FQNEAQ (reference sequence). The chain's CDR3 is CASSSPRRRETQYF. CDR3 coding DNA: TGTGCCAGCAGCAGTCCCAGGCGTAGGGAGACCCAGTACTTC. Using reference TRBV7-9 and TRBJ2-5 for the parts outside the CDR3, the full variable domain is DTGVSQNPRHKITKRGQNVTFRCDPISEHNRLYWYRQTLGQGPEFLTYFQNEAQLEKSRLLSDRFSAERPKGSFSTLEIQRTEQGDSAMYLCASSSPRRRETQYFGPGTRLLVL.

On this clone: Distinct nucleotide sequences in the sample also encode this CDR3. This sequence joins TRBV20-1 and TRBJ2-5; maybe TRBD1 (5 bases). Germline-derived CDR1 and CDR2 are DFQATT and SNEGSKA (reference sequence). Trimming left V 6 bases short and J 5 bases short, with 10 bases between. The CDR3 has 11 residues. Written as DNA, the CDR3 is TGCAGTGCCCAGGGCACGGAGACCCAGTACTTC. This codes for CSAQGTETQYF.

A note on this clone: The junction does not match germline at one end; this may be a read error. This chain joins TRBV7-2 and TRBJ2-7; D is possibly TRBD1 (5 bases). This CDR3 has 14 residues. Germline V CDR1 and CDR2: SGHTA, FQGNSA. The CDR3 DNA is TGTGCCAGCAGCAATGGGCTTATGTGGTTAGGCCAGGGCTTC. It specifies CASSNGLMWLGQGF.

This chain joins TRBV21-1 and TRBJ2-1; TRBD2, the table's D call, lacks a check against the DNA. TRBV21-1 is designated a pseudogene. This CDR3 has 14 amino acids. The CDR3 here is CASSKEEAVDEQFF. The CDR3 nucleotides read TGTGCCAGCAGCAAAGAGGAGGCGGTCGATGAGCAGTTCTTC.

The chain employs TRBV4-1 and TRBJ1-1, with D perhaps TRBD1 (6 bases). Germline loops: CDR1 MGHRA, CDR2 YSYEKL. The CDR3 length is 13 residues. V was trimmed by 4 bases and J by 4 bases, leaving 10 bases between them. This CDR3 is CASSPVGGTEAFF. Here the CDR3 DNA reads TGCGCCAGCAGCCCCGTAGGGGGCACTGAAGCTTTCTTT.

Only one count was recorded for this clone. The chain has TRBV7-8 and TRBJ2-2; 7 bases line up with TRBD1. This CDR3 region has 15 residues. V dropped 6 bases and J dropped 0; count of bases not matched to a gene: 4. CDR1 and CDR2 from the germline V gene are SGHVS and FQNEAQ. The DNA of the CDR3 is TGTGCCAGCAGGATACAGGGGACGAACACCGGGGAGCTGTTTTTT. Its protein product is CASRIQGTNTGELFF.

This chain joins TRBV30 and TRBJ1-5; TRBD1 matches 7 bases. From germline, CDR1 is GTSNPN and CDR2 SVGIG (reference sequence). Trimming removed 5 bases from V and 6 bases from J; junction bases left unmatched: 7. This CDR3 region has 13 residues. The CDR3 sequence is CAWAGGQLQPQHF. The CDR3 region has the DNA TGTGCCTGGGCGGGGGGACAGCTTCAGCCCCAGCATTTT. The full variable domain, rest sourced from reference TRBV30 and TRBJ1-5, is SQTIHQWPATLVQPVGSPLSLECTVEGTSNPNLYWYRQAAGRGLQLLFYSVGIGQISSEVPQNLSASRPQDRQFILSSKKLLLSDSGFYLCAWAGGQLQPQHFGDGTRLSIL.

The chain recombines TRBV6-1 with TRBJ2-5; TRBD2 agrees at 9 bases. This CDR3 is built from 15 residues. From germline, CDR1 is MNHNS and CDR2 SASEGT. The V segment lost 3 bases and the J segment 5 bases; nucleotides outside the gene matches: 7. CDR3 amino acids: CASSEEAGGGETQYF. As DNA, the CDR3 is TGTGCCAGCAGTGAGGAAGCGGGAGGAGGGGAGACCCAGTACTTC.

The chain has TRBV28 and TRBJ1-1, with 7 bases identical to TRBD1. The V gene's germline CDR1 is MDHEN and CDR2 SYDVKM. The trim removed 5 bases at V and 4 bases at J, leaving 10 bases unmatched. The CDR3 runs to 15 residues. As DNA, the CDR3 is TGTGCCAGCAGTCTTAGCCGACAGGGCGGCACTGAAGCTTTCTTT. It translates to CASSLSRQGGTEAFF.